The present T cell receptor (beta chain) was sequenced within a study of T cells after yellow fever vaccination. Study findings and constraints: Detected again after the booster were most primary-vaccination clones, at 95% to 98% CD4 and approximately 87% CD8. A weaker but faster secondary response was observed, peaking on day 5 versus 15.

Using its own MiXCR run on the 5' RACE reads, TCRdb lists one record per CDR3 protein. This sample yields about 320,000 distinct CDR3 sequences, of which about 4.5% are seen a single time; just under 20% belongs to the top ten. This clonotype was recorded many times. Its antigen is unidentified. Germline V lookup: CDR1 SGHVS, CDR2 FQNEAQ. Trimming removed 1 base from V and 2 bases from J, with 9 bases in between. The CDR3 loop spans 14 amino acids. Specimen: PBMCs, collected 15 days after the yellow fever booster vaccination. The source is a man aged 18 to 29 who received the YFV17D yellow fever vaccine. The genes are TRBV7-8 and TRBJ2-7, with D possibly being TRBD2 (5 bases). CDR3 in DNA: TGTGCCAGCAGCTTAGAACGGGGAGCCTACGAGCAGTACGTC. Protein product: CASSLERGAYEQYV.